Following are 24 T cell receptor beta chains from one sample sequenced in a study of blood T cell repertoires in COVID-19. This table comes from immunoSEQ multiplex PCR, and its TCRdb copy is limited to in-frame clones, with some not included. The table records more than 50,000 clones, about nine tenths of them present only once. Sequencing was done on a sample of peripheral blood. The receptors here all came from a woman in her thirties or forties with active COVID-19.

The V and J genes are TRBV7-2 and TRBJ1-6; TRBD1 matches 8 bases. CDR1 SGHTA and CDR2 FQGNSA come from the germline V gene. V was clipped by 4 bases and J by 10 bases; unmatched bases: 12. The CDR3 contains 16 residues. CDR3 in amino acids: CASSWIRQGAGSPLHF. Here the CDR3 DNA reads TGTGCCAGCAGCTGGATTCGGCAGGGGGCTGGGTCACCCCTCCACTTT. The variable domain in full, with the rest retrieved from reference TRBV7-2 and TRBJ1-6, is GAGVSQSPSNKVTEKGKDVELRCDPISGHTALYWYRQSLGQGLEFLIYFQGNSAPDKSGLPSDRFSAERTGGSVSTLTIQRTQQEDSAVYLCASSWIRQGAGSPLHFGNGTRLTVT.

The chain links TRBV6-6 to TRBJ2-3; no firm D call. The ends were cut back, 4 bases at V and 3 bases at J, with 8 bases in the middle. CDR3 length: 13 amino acids. From germline, CDR1 is MNHNY and CDR2 SVGAGI (reference sequence). The CDR3 loop reads CASSSLGTDTQYF. The CDR3 bases are TGTGCCAGCAGTTCCCTCGGTACAGATACGCAGTATTTT.

The chain employs TRBV7-9 and TRBJ2-1; no firm D call. From germline, CDR1 is SEHNR and CDR2 FQNEAQ (reference sequence). The CDR3 consists of 14 residues. The V and J ends lost 7 bases and 4 bases respectively, with 14 bases between them. CDR3 sequence (DNA): TGTGCCAGCACCCCTTCGGGTAGTTACAATGAGCAGTTCTTC. Translation: CASTPSGSYNEQFF.

V and J are TRBV10-3 and TRBJ2-3, with 8 nucleotides matching TRBD1. Germline V gene lookup returns CDR1 ENHRY and CDR2 SYGVKD. This CDR3 is built from 18 residues. V lost 9 bases and J lost 4; bases outside the gene matches: 21. CDR3 nucleotide sequence: TGTGCCATATACGGGACAGGTCGTTGGGTCGGTGGGCCAGATACGCAGTATTTT. Amino acid sequence: CAIYGTGRWVGGPDTQYF.

This clone was seen a single time. The genes are TRBV5-1 and TRBJ1-2, with a possible D match to TRBD1 (6 bases). The germline CDR1 and CDR2 sequences are SGHRS and YFSETQ. Trimming stripped 4 bases from V and 4 bases from J, with 17 bases between. The CDR3 covers 15 residues. CDR3 loop: CASSPKQGSPYGYTF. CDR3 nucleotide sequence: TGCGCCAGCAGCCCTAAACAGGGTTCCCCCTATGGCTACACCTTC.

This clone appeared a single time. V gene TRBV5-5 combines with J gene TRBJ2-3; 7 positions match TRBD2. Trimming cost V 3 bases and J 1 base; bases outside gene matches: 14. The CDR3 extends over 18 amino acids. Germline CDR1 SGHKS, CDR2 YYEKEE (reference sequence). The CDR3 DNA reads TGTGCCAGCAGCTGGCCCAGCGGGGCCGGATCACGCACAGATACGCAGTATTTT. Its translation is CASSWPSGAGSRTDTQYF.

The chain uses TRBV6-2 or TRBV6-3 and TRBJ2-5; 7 nucleotides line up with TRBD1. V trimming: 4 bases; J trimming: 1 base; junction bases outside the gene matches: 6. CDR3 length equals 15 residues. The germline gives CDR1 MNHEY, CDR2 SVGEGT. The CDR3 sequence: CASSLSGQIQETQYF. DNA for the CDR3: TGTGCCAGCAGTTTGTCGGGACAGATCCAAGAGACCCAGTACTTC.

The gene calls are TRBV12-3 or TRBV12-4 and TRBJ2-3, with a possible D match to TRBD2 (6 bases). V lost 10 bases and J 0 bases, leaving 11 bases between the germline ends. The length of the CDR3 is 13 residues. CDR3 nucleotide sequence: TGTGCCACGGGAGCGGACAGCACAGATACGCAGTATTTT. It is translated as CATGADSTDTQYF.

The V and J genes are TRBV10-3 and TRBJ1-6; no clear D. The V and J ends lost 11 bases and 8 bases respectively, with 16 bases between them. This CDR3 contains 13 residues. Germline assignment: CDR1 ENHRY and CDR2 SYGVKD. This CDR3 is CAARTRTDSPLHF. As DNA, the CDR3 is TGTGCCGCAAGAACAAGGACTGATTCACCCCTCCACTTT.

This chain connects TRBV7-9 to TRBJ1-1; 7 bases line up with TRBD1. The germline V gene encodes CDR1 SEHNR and CDR2 FQNEAQ (reference sequence). The CDR3 spans 12 residues. The junction had 5 bases not matched to a gene; V was cut back by 6 bases and J by 7 bases. CDR3 coding DNA: TGTGCCAGCAGAGCGACAGGGAATGAAGCTTTCTTT. As protein: CASRATGNEAFF.

The chain combines TRBV7-9 with TRBJ2-6; TRBD1 is a possible D gene (5 bases). V shed 6 bases and J shed 0 bases, with 12 bases lying between them. This CDR3 is 16 amino acids long. CDR1 is SEHNR and CDR2 is FQNEAQ in the germline V gene (reference sequence). The CDR3 here is CASRRTPTSGANVLTF. DNA of the CDR3: TGTGCCAGCAGAAGGACACCAACCTCTGGGGCCAACGTCCTGACTTTC.

This rearrangement joins TRBV15 to TRBJ1-1; 10 bases fit TRBD1. The CDR3 is made up of 15 amino acids. Germline CDR1 is LNHNV and CDR2 is YYDKDF (reference sequence). V lost 6 bases to trimming and J lost 3 bases; unmatched junction nucleotides: 7. DNA for the CDR3: TGTGCCACCAGACCGACAGGGGGCGGGTACACTGAAGCTTTCTTT. It encodes CATRPTGGGYTEAFF.

J is TRBJ2-1 and V is TRBV4-1; 7 nucleotides agree with TRBD2. Germline V gene sequence: CDR1 MGHRA, CDR2 YSYEKL. The ends lost 3 bases at V and 2 bases at J; junction bases unmatched: 7. The CDR3 runs to 16 residues. CDR3 amino acids: CASSQSLAGAYNEQFF. In DNA, the CDR3 is TGCGCCAGCAGCCAGTCCCTGGCGGGGGCCTACAATGAGCAGTTCTTC.

J is TRBJ1-1 and V is TRBV3-1 (or the pseudogene TRBV3-2); possible D gene TRBD1, 5 bases. Germline values: CDR1 LGHDT, CDR2 YNNKEL (reference sequence). The CDR3 length is 17 residues. V shed 1 base and J shed 6 bases, with 21 bases lying between them. The CDR3 DNA reads as TGTGCCAGCAGCCAAGGCATATTTCCGGGGGGTGGGTCTGAAGCTTTCTTT. It codes for CASSQGIFPGGGSEAFF.

The chain couples TRBV6-1 to TRBJ2-1; 9 bases align to TRBD2. This CDR3 region has 14 residues. Germline loops: CDR1 MNHNS, CDR2 SASEGT. The V and J ends lost 2 bases and 5 bases, in that order; junction bases with no gene match: 1. CDR3 DNA sequence: TGTGCCAGCAGTGAACAGCGGGGGGACAATGAGCAGTTCTTC. It yields the protein CASSEQRGDNEQFF.

This rearrangement joins TRBV6-5 to TRBJ1-1; possibly TRBD1 for D (5 bases). Trimming pared 2 bases from V and 8 bases from J, leaving 18 bases between. The CDR3 extends over 15 amino acids. The germline V gene encodes CDR1 MNHEY and CDR2 SVGAGI. The CDR3 sequence: CASSYRGRASTEAFF. In DNA form, the CDR3 reads TGTGCCAGCAGTTACCGCGGCAGGGCAAGCACAGAAGCTTTCTTT.

Here the CDR3 DNA reads TGTGCCAGCACGACCGGGGGGCTCGACACTGAAGCTTTCTTT. Translation gives CASTTGGLDTEAFF. This chain joins TRBV6-5 and TRBJ1-1; TRBD1 is a possible D gene (6 bases). Trimming took off 7 bases at V and 3 bases at J, with 15 bases between the two ends. Germline V gene lookup returns CDR1 MNHEY and CDR2 SVGAGI. The CDR3 is 14 residues long.

Comment on this clone: A read error may account for a junction end that differs from germline. Other DNA sequences in this sample translate to the same CDR3. The chain employs TRBV12-3 or TRBV12-4 and TRBJ1-2, with TRBD1 identical over 7 bases. This CDR3 is 13 amino acids long. CDR3 bases: TGCGCCAGCCGAGGACAGGAAGAATATGGCTACACCTTC. Its protein is CASRGQEEYGYTF.

V gene TRBV18 combines with J gene TRBJ1-2, with 9 positions matching TRBD1. The CDR3 is made up of 16 amino acids. V was clipped by 0 bases and J by 3 bases; unmatched bases: 5. Germline V gene lookup returns CDR1 KGHSH and CDR2 LQKENI. The CDR3 coding sequence is TGTGCCAGCTCACCACCATTGGGACAGGGATACTATGGCTACACCTTC. This gives the protein CASSPPLGQGYYGYTF.

V usage is TRBV29-1 and J usage is TRBJ2-7; no reliable D call. Germline CDR1 reads SQVTM; CDR2 reads ANQGSEA. The CDR3 sequence is 12 residues long. Trimming removed 0 bases at V and 3 bases at J, with 6 bases between. CDR3: CSVEDPGYEQYF. CDR3 sequence (DNA): TGCAGCGTTGAAGATCCAGGCTACGAGCAGTACTTC.

The chain joins TRBV2 to TRBJ1-5; D is possibly TRBD1 (5 bases). Deletions cut 3 bases from V and 7 bases from J, with 10 bases between. The CDR3 runs to 13 residues. Germline V gene data show CDR1 as SNHLY and CDR2 as FYNNEI. The CDR3 region is CASSDRVGQPQHF. The CDR3 coding sequence is TGTGCCAGCAGTGACAGGGTAGGACAGCCCCAGCATTTT.

The chain links TRBV14 to TRBJ1-1; weak D call: TRBD1 (5 bases). The CDR3 totals 12 residues. Trimming took 1 base from V and 7 from J, leaving 7 bases between them. In germline, CDR1 is SGHDN, CDR2 FVKESK. This CDR3 is CASSQGGGEAFF. Written as DNA, the CDR3 is TGTGCCAGCAGCCAAGGGGGGGGTGAAGCTTTCTTT.

The CDR3 nucleotides are TGTGCCAGTAACAGCCTTCGGAGCAATCAGCCCCAGCATTTT. Amino acids: CASNSLRSNQPQHF. This rearrangement joins TRBV2 to TRBJ1-5, with D unresolved. This CDR3 is built from 14 residues. Trimming pared 9 bases from V and 1 base from J, leaving 13 bases between. Germline loops: CDR1 SNHLY, CDR2 FYNNEI.

The chain has TRBV7-5 and TRBJ1-5; the table calls TRBD1, which could not be checked here. TRBV7-5 is a listed pseudogene. CDR3 length: 17 amino acids. The CDR3 DNA sequence: TGTGCCAGAAGCTTAAGGACAGGGACCCCTTGGAATCAGCCCCAGCATTTT. It is translated as CARSLRTGTPWNQPQHF.